What follows are 9 T cell receptor beta chains derived from one specimen sequenced in a study of T cells after yellow fever vaccination. TCRdb reanalysed the 5' RACE reads using MiXCR and keeps one entry per CDR3 protein. This table has around 320,000 distinct CDR3 sequences, roughly 9% appearing once. The sequences come from CD4+ T cells sorted from PBMCs, collected 5 days after the yellow fever booster vaccination. These receptors were taken from a man younger than 30 who received the YFV17D yellow fever vaccine.

The table lists this clonotype with a few counts. CDR3 loop: CASSPGAQGHYEQYF. CDR3 nucleotides: TGTGCCAGCAGCCCAGGGGCACAGGGCCACTACGAGCAGTACTTC. V is TRBV3-1 and J is TRBJ2-7; possibly TRBD1 for D (6 bases). V gave up 4 bases and J gave up 3 bases, with 16 bases separating them. Germline loops: CDR1 LGHDT, CDR2 YNNKEL (reference sequence). The CDR3 totals 15 residues.

The chain uses TRBV3-1 and TRBJ2-5, with D possibly called TRBD1 or TRBD2 (5 bases each). V was shortened by 4 bases and J by 0 bases, with 12 bases between the two germline ends. The CDR3 totals 15 residues. The germline V gene has CDR1 LGHDT and CDR2 YNNKEL (reference sequence). The CDR3 sequence is CASSLRGAHQETQYF. CDR3 in DNA: TGTGCCAGCAGCCTTCGGGGCGCCCACCAAGAGACCCAGTACTTC.

The CDR3 nucleotides are TGTGCCAGCTCACCCTCCGGCCCAGATACGCAGTATTTT. As protein: CASSPSGPDTQYF. V usage is TRBV18 and J usage is TRBJ2-3; no clear D gene. This CDR3 is built from 13 residues. In germline, CDR1 is KGHSH, CDR2 LQKENI. V shed 3 bases and J shed 4 bases, with 8 bases lying between them.

This clonotype showed up many times. The chain uses TRBV4-2 and TRBJ2-1; 15 positions agree with TRBD2. The germline V gene encodes CDR1 LGHNA and CDR2 YNFKEQ. V lost 7 bases and J lost 10; bases outside the gene matches: 8. The CDR3 totals 15 residues. CDR3 region: CASTRTSGGEGEQFF. The CDR3 bases are TGTGCCAGCACCAGGACTAGCGGGGGGGAAGGGGAGCAGTTCTTC.

Written as DNA, the CDR3 is TGTGCCAGCAGCTTGTTATCGGCTTATTCCTACAATGAGCAGTTCTTC. Its protein is CASSLLSAYSYNEQFF. The rearrangement joins TRBV5-6 to TRBJ2-1; D not resolved. Trimming left V 1 base short and J 1 base short, with 12 bases between. The CDR3 has 16 amino acids. Germline loops: CDR1 SGHDT, CDR2 YYEEEE.

This clonotype came up a few times. V usage is TRBV5-1 and J usage is TRBJ2-5; unclear D gene. The V gene lost 0 bases and the J gene lost 4 bases, with 13 bases spanning the gap. The CDR3 extends over 15 amino acids. Germline CDR1 and CDR2: SGHRS and YFSETQ. Here the CDR3 reads CASSLVSPVGETQYF. For the CDR3, the DNA is TGCGCCAGCAGCTTGGTGTCCCCGGTAGGAGAGACCCAGTACTTC.

The V and J genes are TRBV21-1 and TRBJ2-7; TRBD1, the table's D call, lacks a check against the DNA. TRBV21-1 is labeled a pseudogene. This CDR3 region has 15 residues. The CDR3 reads CASSKRGTGGYEQYF. Here the CDR3 DNA reads TGTGCCAGCAGCAAAAGGGGGACAGGGGGGTACGAGCAGTACTTC.

In this sample, this clonotype turned up a few times. V and J are TRBV29-1 and TRBJ2-7; 9 positions agree with TRBD1. In germline, CDR1 is SQVTM, CDR2 ANQGSEA. The V segment lost 3 bases and the J segment 6 bases; nucleotides outside the gene matches: 15. The length of the CDR3 is 16 residues. CDR3 loop: CSVDLGGRTGVFEQYF. CDR3 coding DNA: TGCAGCGTTGATCTGGGGGGTCGGACAGGGGTTTTCGAGCAGTACTTC.

This clonotype was observed a handful of times. The chain links TRBV6-2 or TRBV6-3 to TRBJ2-5, with D unclear. Germline V lookup: CDR1 MNHEY, CDR2 SVGEGT. The CDR3 runs to 13 residues. Between the trimmed V and J ends, which lost 6 bases and 7 bases, there was a span of 15 bases. CDR3 sequence: CASRSVEHGTQYF. The CDR3 DNA reads as TGTGCCAGCAGGTCGGTGGAGCACGGGACCCAGTACTTC.